This T cell receptor (beta chain) was retrieved from a study of shared clonotypes between healthy human individuals. Points from the study as a whole: An anticipated effect of sequencing depth on clonotype sharing among donors was recognized.

As for this clone: The antigen is unknown.

Sequencing used immunoSEQ multiplex PCR; TCRdb keeps in-frame clones, though not all of them. The sample includes more than 2,000,000 clones, more than 85% seen only once; the top ten take approximately 0.4%. Germline V gene sequence: CDR1 MNHNS, CDR2 SASEGT. This CDR3 is 12 amino acids long. With 10 bases removed from V and 3 bases from J, the gap between germline ends came to 12 bases. This chain uses TRBV6-1 with TRBJ1-1, with D possibly TRBD1 on 5 matching bases. Sequencing input: naive CD4+ T cells from PBMCs. Sample subset: CD45RA+ positively selected. The source of this sequence is a man aged 18 to 30 in good health. Some clones in this sample may be carry-over from other donors' samples. CDR3 sequence (DNA): TGTGCCACCCGGGGCAGCGACACTGAAGCTTTCTTT. Amino acid sequence: CATRGSDTEAFF.